The clone carrying this T cell receptor beta chain has just a few counts. Libraries were prepared by immunoSEQ multiplex PCR; TCRdb keeps only in-frame clonotypes and omits some of them. This sample has 350,000 to 500,000 clones, with roughly nine tenths found just once. Germline V gives CDR1 SGHTA, CDR2 FQGTGA. V dropped 4 bases and J dropped 0 bases, with 10 bases sitting between them. CDR3 length equals 15 residues. The treatment is: about 20 received Ad26.COV2.S at low or high dose, single or two shots; a few received placebo; per-sample allocation not given. Collection of the samples took place on day 63 after the first injection of vaccine or placebo. These data are taken from a study of Ad26.COV2.S vaccination and SARS-CoV-2 variants. Overall study context: Vaccine-arm donor from the placebo-controlled COV1001 Ad26.COV2.S trial. Administration of Ad26.COV2.S was intramuscular, either once or twice 56 days apart.

This clonotype was obtained from a person between 18 and 59 years old who received the Ad26.COV2.S COVID-19 vaccine or a placebo. The sample in question was peripheral blood, obtained in a trial of Ad26.COV2.S vaccine versus placebo. The rearrangement uses TRBV7-3 and TRBJ2-1; D not certain. CDR3: CASSSAASSYNEQFF. CDR3 nucleotides: TGTGCCAGCAGCTCCGCAGCGAGCTCCTACAATGAGCAGTTCTTC. The full variable domain, in which reference TRBV7-3 and TRBJ2-1 provide the parts outside the CDR3, is GAGVSQTPSNKVTEKGKYVELRCDPISGHTALYWYRQSLGQGPEFLIYFQGTGAADDSGLPNDRFFAVRPEGSVSTLKIQRTERGDSAVYLCASSSAASSYNEQFFGPGTRLTVL.